This note documents a single TCR beta chain sequence. These data are taken from a study of blood T cell repertoires in COVID-19. About the research overall: Sources were T cells, B-cell-depleted T cells, or PBMCs; the material itself was cDNA or gDNA.

Germline CDR1 and CDR2: LNHDA and SQIVND (reference sequence). V lost 3 bases and J 7 bases, leaving 12 bases between the germline ends. This CDR3 contains 14 residues. The protocol was immunoSEQ multiplex PCR, while the TCRdb copy is restricted to in-frame clones and leaves out a portion. The sample has about 180,000 clones; about 90% are singletons. This sequence was found in a young woman who had recovered from COVID-19. Input material: PBMCs or T cells enriched from blood (not recorded which). The rearrangement uses TRBV19 and TRBJ2-2; D may be TRBD1 (5 bases). CDR3 DNA sequence: TGTGCCAGTAGTATTTGGGGCAGCAGCGGGGAGCTGTTTTTT. It translates to CASSIWGSSGELFF.